A single sample gave rise to the 30 T cell receptor beta chains below, sequenced in a study of T cell responses to AZD1222 COVID-19 vaccine. The data were produced by immunoSEQ multiplex PCR, yet TCRdb's version contains in-frame clones alone and is incomplete. The data show under 150,000 clones, around 94% seen once. Sample: peripheral blood, taken 28 days after the second AZD1222 dose. Receptors were obtained from an adult who received the AZD1222 COVID-19 vaccine.

As to this clone: This sample also contains other DNA sequences that code for the same CDR3. V usage is TRBV24-1 and J usage is TRBJ1-5; D ambiguous. From germline, CDR1 is KGHDR and CDR2 SFDVKD. The CDR3 runs 12 residues. The V and J ends lost 4 bases and 3 bases respectively, with 3 bases between them. Here the CDR3 reads CATSDSNQPQHF. The CDR3 DNA reads as TGTGCCACCAGTGACTCCAATCAGCCCCAGCATTTT.

The chain has TRBV6-5 and TRBJ2-1; D assignment may be TRBD1 or TRBD2 (7 bases each). Trimming removed 6 bases at V and 4 bases at J, with 16 bases between. From germline, CDR1 is MNHEY and CDR2 SVGAGI. The CDR3 covers 15 residues. CDR3 in DNA: TGTGCCAGCAGCAGGGGGAGGGAGGCGTACAATGAGCAGTTCTTC. Its translation: CASSRGREAYNEQFF.

The chain uses TRBV5-1 and TRBJ1-6; D unresolved. This CDR3 has 13 amino acids. Per germline, CDR1 SGHRS and CDR2 YFSETQ. Trimming stripped 0 bases from V and 7 bases from J, with 5 bases between. The CDR3 coding sequence is TGCGCCAGCAGCTTGGGCGGCAATTCACCCCTCCACTTT. Translation gives CASSLGGNSPLHF.

The genes are TRBV7-2 and TRBJ2-2; a possible D gene is TRBD1 (5 bases). CDR1 is SGHTA and CDR2 is FQGNSA in the germline V gene. The CDR3 spans 16 residues. Trimming removed 5 bases at V and 4 bases at J, with 17 bases between. For the CDR3, the DNA is TGTGCCAGCAGCCCGCGGCGCAGGGTCAGCACCGGGGAGCTGTTTTTT. Its translation: CASSPRRRVSTGELFF. Drawing the rest from reference TRBV7-2 and TRBJ2-2, the complete variable domain is GAGVSQSPSNKVTEKGKDVELRCDPISGHTALYWYRQSLGQGLEFLIYFQGNSAPDKSGLPSDRFSAERTGGSVSTLTIQRTQQEDSAVYLCASSPRRRVSTGELFFGEGSRLTVL.

This clone has only one observation. The J gene is TRBJ2-7, the V gene TRBV6-5; TRBD2 agrees at 13 bases. This CDR3 contains 15 residues. CDR1 is MNHEY and CDR2 is SVGAGI in the germline V gene. Losses at the gene ends were 4 bases for V and 3 bases for J; bases not matched to a gene: 3. The CDR3 sequence is CASSSRTSGSYEQYF. The DNA for the CDR3 is TGTGCCAGCAGTTCCCGGACTAGCGGGAGCTACGAGCAGTACTTC.

The chain carries TRBV6-1 and TRBJ1-6; TRBD1 is a possible D gene (6 bases). Germline-derived CDR1 and CDR2 are MNHNS and SASEGT. This CDR3 is 16 amino acids long. V lost 2 bases and J lost 3, with 11 bases in between. CDR3 bases: TGTGCCAGCAGTGAAAGGACAGTCAACTATAATTCACCCCTCCACTTT. Translated, it gives CASSERTVNYNSPLHF.

The chain couples TRBV19 to TRBJ1-2; perhaps TRBD1 as D (5 bases). The CDR3 is 14 residues long. Looked up from germline, CDR1 is LNHDA and CDR2 is SQIVND (reference sequence). Deletions cut 7 bases from V and 4 bases from J, with 16 bases between. CDR3 loop: CASKTPQGSYGYTF. In DNA form, the CDR3 reads TGTGCCAGTAAGACCCCCCAGGGCAGCTATGGCTACACCTTC.

As for this clone: The junction departs from germline at one end; a sequencing error may be responsible. This chain connects TRBV29-1 to TRBJ1-1; 7 bases line up with TRBD1. Per the germline V gene, CDR1 is SQVTM and CDR2 is ANQGSEA. This CDR3 has 15 amino acids. The DNA for the CDR3 is TGCAGCGTAGAAGAGACAGGGACCGAGGACACTGAAGCTTTCTTT. Translation gives CSVEETGTEDTEAFF.

Here the CDR3 DNA reads TGTGCCAGTAGTACCCTCGGGACTGGGCGTGGTGGCCGTAACTATGGCTACACCTTC. This translates into CASSTLGTGRGGRNYGYTF. The V call is TRBV19, the J call TRBJ1-2; TRBD1 might be the D (5 bases). Trimming pared 4 bases from V and 1 base from J, leaving 25 bases between. Germline CDR1 and CDR2: LNHDA and SQIVND (reference sequence). This CDR3 is built from 19 residues. The whole variable domain, remainder taken from reference TRBV19 and TRBJ1-2, is DGGITQSPKYLFRKEGQNVTLSCEQNLNHDAMYWYRQDPGQGLRLIYYSQIVNDFQKGDIAEGYSVSREKKESFPLTVTSAQKNPTAFYLCASSTLGTGRGGRNYGYTFGSGTRLTVV.

The rearrangement links TRBV28 to TRBJ1-5, with D uncertain. V lost 2 bases to trimming and J lost 6 bases, with 5 bases between them. Germline CDR1 is MDHEN and CDR2 is SYDVKM. CDR3 length equals 12 residues. CDR3 in amino acids: CASSLIGQPQHF. In DNA, the CDR3 is TGTGCCAGCAGTTTAATAGGTCAGCCCCAGCATTTT.

V and J are TRBV29-1 and TRBJ1-1; D call uncertain. With 2 bases removed from V and 7 bases from J, the gap between germline ends came to 5 bases. In germline, CDR1 is SQVTM, CDR2 ANQGSEA. The CDR3 contains 10 residues. CDR3 nucleotides: TGCAGCGTTGAACAGGATGAAGCTTTCTTT. It encodes CSVEQDEAFF.

The genes are TRBV5-1 and TRBJ2-7, with 8 nucleotides matching TRBD1. Germline CDR1 and CDR2: SGHRS and YFSETQ. With 6 bases clipped from V and 1 base from J, the junction kept 6 bases outside the gene matches. This CDR3 has 14 amino acids. The CDR3 DNA sequence: TGCGCCAGCACCTTAGGACAGGGTTCCTACGAGCAGTACTTC. This codes for CASTLGQGSYEQYF.

This rearrangement joins TRBV27 to TRBJ1-2, with D possibly TRBD1 on 6 matching bases. The CDR3 runs to 16 residues. Trimming shortened V by 3 bases and J by 4 bases, and 18 bases separated the two germline ends. In germline, CDR1 is MNHEY, CDR2 SMNVEV (reference sequence). The CDR3: CASSFIGQLHFYGYTF. CDR3 sequence (DNA): TGTGCCAGCAGTTTTATCGGACAGCTTCACTTCTATGGCTACACCTTC.

The J gene is TRBJ1-1, the V gene TRBV7-3, with unresolved D. The germline CDR1 and CDR2 sequences are SGHTA and FQGTGA. There are 14 residues in the CDR3. Trimming stripped 5 bases from V and 0 bases from J, with 10 bases between. The CDR3 sequence: CASSPSGMNTEAFF. The CDR3 DNA sequence: TGTGCCAGCAGCCCCTCAGGTATGAACACTGAAGCTTTCTTT.

The V gene is TRBV18, the J gene TRBJ1-2; possibly TRBD1 for D (5 bases). Germline V gene lookup returns CDR1 KGHSH and CDR2 LQKENI. This CDR3 contains 13 residues. V shed 6 bases and J shed 6 bases, with 14 bases lying between them. The CDR3 DNA reads as TGTGCCAGCTCTCAGGGAGAGGTAAATGGCTACACCTTC. Protein: CASSQGEVNGYTF. The full variable domain, in which reference TRBV18 and TRBJ1-2 provide the parts outside the CDR3, is NAGVMQNPRHLVRRRGQEARLRCSPMKGHSHVYWYRQLPEEGLKFMVYLQKENIIDESGMPKERFSAEFPKEGPSILRIQQVVRGDSAAYFCASSQGEVNGYTFGSGTRLTVV.

In this sample, this clone turned up once. The CDR3 loop reads CASSWTSGTPPSYEQYF. DNA of the CDR3: TGTGCCAGCAGTTGGACTAGCGGGACACCCCCGTCCTACGAGCAGTACTTC. The chain employs TRBV27 and TRBJ2-7; 12 bases line up with TRBD2. The V segment lost 4 bases and the J segment 1 base; nucleotides outside the gene matches: 8. Per the germline V gene, CDR1 is MNHEY and CDR2 is SMNVEV (reference sequence). The CDR3 is 17 residues long.

The V gene is TRBV7-2, the J gene TRBJ1-5, with TRBD1 matching 7 bases. Trimming took 3 bases from V and 3 from J; bases not matched to a gene: 8. Germline V gives CDR1 SGHTA, CDR2 FQGNSA. This CDR3 region has 16 residues. The DNA for the CDR3 is TGTGCCAGCAGCTTTTCCGGGACAGCCCTCAATCAGCCCCAGCATTTT. This sequence encodes CASSFSGTALNQPQHF.

V gene TRBV19 combines with J gene TRBJ2-5; maybe TRBD1 (6 bases). Per germline, CDR1 LNHDA and CDR2 SQIVND (reference sequence). The CDR3 loop spans 13 amino acids. V dropped 3 bases and J dropped 1 base, with 6 bases sitting between them. CDR3 coding DNA: TGTGCCAGTAGTATGGACAGCCAAGAGACCCAGTACTTC. This gives the protein CASSMDSQETQYF.

CDR3 sequence (DNA): TGTGCCAGTAGTAACTTTTTATTTAACCTCCACTTT. Its translation is CASSNFLFNLHF. This chain joins TRBV19 and TRBJ1-6, with no clear D. V gave up 4 bases and J gave up 15 bases, with 13 bases separating them. Germline V gene sequence: CDR1 LNHDA, CDR2 SQIVND (reference sequence). The CDR3 contains 12 residues.

The gene calls are TRBV18 and TRBJ1-2; no clear D gene. Per germline, CDR1 KGHSH and CDR2 LQKENI. The CDR3 extends over 15 amino acids. The V and J ends lost 5 bases and 2 bases respectively, with 15 bases between them. In DNA, the CDR3 is TGTGCCAGCTCATCACAATACGGGAAGAACTATGGCTACACCTTC. It is translated as CASSSQYGKNYGYTF.

This clone was observed a handful of times. The V call is TRBV5-1, the J call TRBJ2-7; 12 bases align to TRBD2. CDR1 and CDR2 from the germline V gene are SGHRS and YFSETQ. Trimming at V came to 4 bases and at J to 1 base, leaving 9 bases not matched to a gene. There are 17 residues in the CDR3. The CDR3 loop reads CASSVSGTSGPSYEQYF. The CDR3 DNA sequence: TGCGCCAGCAGCGTTTCCGGGACTAGCGGGCCTTCCTACGAGCAGTACTTC.

CDR3 bases: TGTGCCAGCACCCTGTCGACGGTTAGCTACAATGAGCAGTTCTTC. Translated: CASTLSTVSYNEQFF. V is TRBV7-6 and J is TRBJ2-1; D gene ambiguous. The CDR3 loop spans 15 amino acids. Per germline, CDR1 SGHVS and CDR2 FNYEAQ. V lost 7 bases, J lost 3 bases, and 16 bases lay in between.

This sequence joins TRBV2 and TRBJ1-2; 7 bases fit TRBD1. The CDR3 covers 15 residues. Germline V gene data show CDR1 as SNHLY and CDR2 as FYNNEI. V shed 6 bases and J 7 bases; nucleotides not matched to a gene: 14. This CDR3 is CASSDSGQVASGYTF. CDR3 DNA sequence: TGTGCCAGCAGCGATTCCGGACAGGTTGCCTCTGGCTACACCTTC.

The chain employs TRBV6-5 and TRBJ1-5; perhaps TRBD1 as D (6 bases). Trimming left V 5 bases short and J 3 bases short, with 11 bases between. Germline CDR1 MNHEY, CDR2 SVGAGI. The CDR3 is 14 residues long. The DNA of the CDR3 is TGTGCCAGCAGTATCGGACAGCTCAATCAGCCCCAGCATTTT. Residues: CASSIGQLNQPQHF.

This chain links TRBV5-1 with TRBJ1-4; TRBD1 matches at 9 bases. Germline CDR1 is SGHRS and CDR2 is YFSETQ. This CDR3 region has 15 residues. V dropped 1 base and J dropped 5; count of bases not matched to a gene: 3. The chain's CDR3 is CASSLIGQGNEKLFF. The CDR3 DNA sequence: TGCGCCAGCAGCTTGATAGGACAGGGGAATGAAAAACTGTTTTTT.

Only one count was recorded for this clone. The chain employs TRBV5-6 and TRBJ1-2, with a possible D match to TRBD1 (5 bases). The CDR3 is made up of 13 amino acids. V lost 5 bases, J lost 8 bases, and 16 bases lay in between. Germline CDR1 SGHDT, CDR2 YYEEEE. The CDR3 DNA reads as TGTGCCAGCAGTTACCAGGGAAGAGGAGGCTACACCTTC. Protein sequence: CASSYQGRGGYTF.

The chain uses TRBV27 and TRBJ1-6; no clear D gene. Trimming cost V 6 bases and J 4 bases, with 13 bases left between them. Germline V gives CDR1 MNHEY, CDR2 SMNVEV (reference sequence). This CDR3 has 15 residues. The CDR3 DNA reads TGTGCCAGCAGGCCTGCGGGAGGGTATAATTCACCCCTCCACTTT. Its translation: CASRPAGGYNSPLHF.

This clone was picked up a small number of times. The chain is built from TRBV3-1 (or the pseudogene TRBV3-2) and TRBJ2-4; TRBD1 agrees at 9 bases. The CDR3 consists of 14 residues. With V trimmed by 6 bases and J by 6 bases, 6 bases remained unmatched. The germline CDR1 and CDR2 sequences are LGHDT and YNNKEL (reference sequence). This chain's CDR3 is CASSSGQGRNIQYF. Written as DNA, the CDR3 is TGTGCCAGCAGTTCGGGACAGGGAAGAAACATTCAGTACTTC.

The chain links TRBV24-1 to TRBJ2-2; tentatively, D is TRBD1 (6 bases). V lost 4 bases, J lost 7 bases, and 9 bases lay in between. The CDR3 contains 13 residues. Germline V lookup: CDR1 KGHDR, CDR2 SFDVKD. The CDR3: CATSEWTDGELFF. The CDR3 coding sequence is TGTGCCACCAGTGAATGGACAGACGGGGAGCTGTTTTTT.

This chain joins TRBV5-5 and TRBJ1-2; D might be TRBD1 (6 bases). Germline assignment: CDR1 SGHKS and CDR2 YYEKEE (reference sequence). V shed 0 bases and J shed 2 bases, with 11 bases lying between them. This CDR3 region has 15 residues. In DNA, the CDR3 is TGTGCCAGCAGCTTGGTGCGGCAGGGGAACTATGGCTACACCTTC. Its translation: CASSLVRQGNYGYTF.